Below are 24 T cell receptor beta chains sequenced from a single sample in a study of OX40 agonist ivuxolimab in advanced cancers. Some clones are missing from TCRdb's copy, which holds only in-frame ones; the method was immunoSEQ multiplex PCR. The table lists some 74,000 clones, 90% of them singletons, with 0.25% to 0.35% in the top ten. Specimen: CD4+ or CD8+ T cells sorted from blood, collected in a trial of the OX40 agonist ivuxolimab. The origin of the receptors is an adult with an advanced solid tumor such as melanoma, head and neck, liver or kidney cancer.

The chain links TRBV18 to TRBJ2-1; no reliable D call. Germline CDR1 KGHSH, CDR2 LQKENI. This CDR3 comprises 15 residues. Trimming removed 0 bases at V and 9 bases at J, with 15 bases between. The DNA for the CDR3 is TGTGCCAGCTCACCACCGAGCTGGCCGGCGCCTGAGCAGTTCTTC. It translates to CASSPPSWPAPEQFF.

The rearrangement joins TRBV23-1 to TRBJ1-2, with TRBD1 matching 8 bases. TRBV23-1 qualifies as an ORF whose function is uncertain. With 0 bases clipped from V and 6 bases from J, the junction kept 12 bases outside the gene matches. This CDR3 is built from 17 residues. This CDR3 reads CASSQSAQQGEVDGYTF. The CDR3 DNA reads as TGCGCCAGCAGTCAATCGGCCCAACAGGGGGAGGTGGATGGCTACACCTTC.

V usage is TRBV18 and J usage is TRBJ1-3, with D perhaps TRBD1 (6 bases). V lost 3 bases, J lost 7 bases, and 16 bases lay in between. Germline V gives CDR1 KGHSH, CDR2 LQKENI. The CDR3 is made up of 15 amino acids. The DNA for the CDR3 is TGTGCCAGCTCACCGGAAACAGGGCTCCTTAACACCATATATTTT. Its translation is CASSPETGLLNTIYF. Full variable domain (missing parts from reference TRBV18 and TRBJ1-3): NAGVMQNPRHLVRRRGQEARLRCSPMKGHSHVYWYRQLPEEGLKFMVYLQKENIIDESGMPKERFSAEFPKEGPSILRIQQVVRGDSAAYFCASSPETGLLNTIYFGEGSWLTVV.

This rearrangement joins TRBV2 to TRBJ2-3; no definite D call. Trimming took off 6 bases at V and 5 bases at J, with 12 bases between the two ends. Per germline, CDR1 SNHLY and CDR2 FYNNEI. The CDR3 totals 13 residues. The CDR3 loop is CASSVAPIDTQYF. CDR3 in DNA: TGTGCCAGCAGCGTGGCCCCCATAGATACGCAGTATTTT.

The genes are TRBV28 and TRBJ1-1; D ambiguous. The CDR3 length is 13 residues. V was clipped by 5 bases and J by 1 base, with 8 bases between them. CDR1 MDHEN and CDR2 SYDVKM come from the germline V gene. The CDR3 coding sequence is TGTGCCAGCAGTCGTCCGGAGAACACTGAAGCTTTCTTT. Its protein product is CASSRPENTEAFF.

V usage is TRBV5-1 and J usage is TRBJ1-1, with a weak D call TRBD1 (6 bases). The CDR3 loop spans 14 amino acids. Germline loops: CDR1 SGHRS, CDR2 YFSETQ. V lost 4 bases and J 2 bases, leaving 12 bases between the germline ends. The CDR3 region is CASSLLRGNTEAFF. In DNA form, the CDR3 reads TGCGCCAGCAGCCTCCTCAGGGGTAACACTGAAGCTTTCTTT.

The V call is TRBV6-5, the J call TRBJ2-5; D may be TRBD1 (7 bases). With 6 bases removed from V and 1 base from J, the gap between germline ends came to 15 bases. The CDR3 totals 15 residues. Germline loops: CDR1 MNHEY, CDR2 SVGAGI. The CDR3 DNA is TGTGCCAGCAGCCGAGACAGGGACTCCCAAGAGACCCAGTACTTC. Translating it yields CASSRDRDSQETQYF.

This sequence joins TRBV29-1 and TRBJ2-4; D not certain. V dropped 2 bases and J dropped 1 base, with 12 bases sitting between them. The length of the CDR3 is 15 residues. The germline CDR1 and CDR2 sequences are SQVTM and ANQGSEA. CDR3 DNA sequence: TGCAGCGTTGAAAGACCCCTCGGGGCCAAAAACATTCAGTACTTC. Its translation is CSVERPLGAKNIQYF.

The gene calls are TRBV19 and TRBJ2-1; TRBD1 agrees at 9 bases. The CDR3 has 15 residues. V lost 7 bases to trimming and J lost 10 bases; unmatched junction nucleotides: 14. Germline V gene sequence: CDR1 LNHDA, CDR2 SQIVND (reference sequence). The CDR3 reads CASTSGQGLGGEQFF. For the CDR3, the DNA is TGTGCCAGTACCTCGGGACAGGGATTAGGAGGGGAGCAGTTCTTC. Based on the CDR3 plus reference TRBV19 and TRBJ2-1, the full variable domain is DGGITQSPKYLFRKEGQNVTLSCEQNLNHDAMYWYRQDPGQGLRLIYYSQIVNDFQKGDIAEGYSVSREKKESFPLTVTSAQKNPTAFYLCASTSGQGLGGEQFFGPGTRLTVL.

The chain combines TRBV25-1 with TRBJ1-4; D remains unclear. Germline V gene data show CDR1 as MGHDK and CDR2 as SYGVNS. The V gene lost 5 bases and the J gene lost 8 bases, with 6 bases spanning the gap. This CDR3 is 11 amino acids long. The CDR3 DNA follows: TGTGCCAGCAGTCTGAGAGAAAAACTGTTTTTT. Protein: CASSLREKLFF.

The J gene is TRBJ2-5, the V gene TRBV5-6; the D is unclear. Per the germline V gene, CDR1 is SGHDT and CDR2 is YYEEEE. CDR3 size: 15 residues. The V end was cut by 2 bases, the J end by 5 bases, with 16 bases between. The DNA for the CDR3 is TGTGCCAGCAGCTTTCTAGGTACTTTGCGGGAGACCCAGTACTTC. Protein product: CASSFLGTLRETQYF.

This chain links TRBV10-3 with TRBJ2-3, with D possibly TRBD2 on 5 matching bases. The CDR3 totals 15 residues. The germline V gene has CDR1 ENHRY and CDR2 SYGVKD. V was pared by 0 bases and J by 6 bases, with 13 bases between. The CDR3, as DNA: TGTGCCATCAGTGAGTCCGGGAATGTTTTGGATACGCAGTATTTT. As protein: CAISESGNVLDTQYF.

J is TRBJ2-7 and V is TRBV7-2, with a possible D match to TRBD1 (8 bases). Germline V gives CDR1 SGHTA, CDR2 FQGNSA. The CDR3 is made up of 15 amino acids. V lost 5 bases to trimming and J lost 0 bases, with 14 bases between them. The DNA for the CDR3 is TGTGCCAGCAGCAACAGGGGGGGCACCTCCTACGAGCAGTACTTC. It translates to CASSNRGGTSYEQYF.

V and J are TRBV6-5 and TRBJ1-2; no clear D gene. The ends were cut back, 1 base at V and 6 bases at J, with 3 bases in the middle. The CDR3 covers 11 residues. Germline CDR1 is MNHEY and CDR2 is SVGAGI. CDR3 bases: TGTGCCAGCAGTTACTTGGATGGCTACACCTTC. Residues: CASSYLDGYTF.

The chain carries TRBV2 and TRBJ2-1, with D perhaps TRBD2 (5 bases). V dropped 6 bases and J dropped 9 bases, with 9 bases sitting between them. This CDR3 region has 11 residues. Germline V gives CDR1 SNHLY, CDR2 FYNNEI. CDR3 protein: CASRRASEQFF. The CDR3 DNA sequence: TGTGCCAGCAGGAGGGCATCTGAGCAGTTCTTC. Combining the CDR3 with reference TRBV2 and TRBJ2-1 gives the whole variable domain EPEVTQTPSHQVTQMGQEVILRCVPISNHLYFYWYRQILGQKVEFLVSFYNNEISEKSEIFDDQFSVERPDGSNFTLKIRSTKLEDSAMYFCASRRASEQFFGPGTRLTVL.

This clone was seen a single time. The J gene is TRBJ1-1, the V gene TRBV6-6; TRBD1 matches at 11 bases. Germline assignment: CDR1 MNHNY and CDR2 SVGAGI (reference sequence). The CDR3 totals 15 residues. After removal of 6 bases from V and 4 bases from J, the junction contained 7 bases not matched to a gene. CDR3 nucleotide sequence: TGTGCCAGCAGAACACATGGACAGGGGGCCACTGAAGCTTTCTTT. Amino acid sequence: CASRTHGQGATEAFF.

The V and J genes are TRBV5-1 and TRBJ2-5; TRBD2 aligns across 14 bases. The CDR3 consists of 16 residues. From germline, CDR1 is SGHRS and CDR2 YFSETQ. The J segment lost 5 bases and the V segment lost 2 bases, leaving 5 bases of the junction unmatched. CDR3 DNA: TGCGCCAGCAGCTTCACCGGGACTAGCGGGGGCGAGACCCAGTACTTC. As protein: CASSFTGTSGGETQYF.

Here the CDR3 reads CASSEAGISYEQYV. The CDR3 coding sequence is TGTGCCAGCAGTGAAGCTGGGATTTCCTACGAGCAGTACGTC. This chain links TRBV6-1 with TRBJ2-7, with D hard to call. The CDR3 has 14 amino acids. Germline values: CDR1 MNHNS, CDR2 SASEGT. Trimming cost V 0 bases and J 1 base, with 7 bases left between them.

Here the CDR3 reads CASRPGNNEKLFF. The CDR3 coding sequence is TGTGCCAGCAGACCGGGCAATAATGAAAAACTGTTTTTT. The V gene is TRBV6-5, the J gene TRBJ1-4; D gene uncertain. V lost 6 bases and J 4 bases, leaving 9 bases between the germline ends. The V gene's germline CDR1 is MNHEY and CDR2 SVGAGI. This CDR3 is 13 amino acids long.

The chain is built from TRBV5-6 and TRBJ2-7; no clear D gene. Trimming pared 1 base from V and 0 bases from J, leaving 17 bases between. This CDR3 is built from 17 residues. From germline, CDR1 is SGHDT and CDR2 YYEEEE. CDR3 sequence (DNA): TGTGCCAGCAGCTTGCTCCGAGAGCCGATTAGCTCCTACGAGCAGTACGTC. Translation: CASSLLREPISSYEQYV.

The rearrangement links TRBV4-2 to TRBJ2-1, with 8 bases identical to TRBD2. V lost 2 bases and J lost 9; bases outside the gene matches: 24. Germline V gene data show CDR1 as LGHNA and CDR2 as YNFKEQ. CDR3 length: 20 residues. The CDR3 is CASSQYEIGKTRGESSEQFF. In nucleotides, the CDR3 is TGTGCCAGCAGCCAATACGAAATCGGGAAGACGCGGGGGGAGTCTAGTGAGCAGTTCTTC.

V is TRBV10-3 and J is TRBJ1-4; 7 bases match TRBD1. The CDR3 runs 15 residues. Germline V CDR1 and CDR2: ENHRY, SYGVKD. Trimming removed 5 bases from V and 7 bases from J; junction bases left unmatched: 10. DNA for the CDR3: TGTGCCATCAGTTCTGACGACGGGACAGCTGAAAAACTGTTTTTT. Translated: CAISSDDGTAEKLFF.

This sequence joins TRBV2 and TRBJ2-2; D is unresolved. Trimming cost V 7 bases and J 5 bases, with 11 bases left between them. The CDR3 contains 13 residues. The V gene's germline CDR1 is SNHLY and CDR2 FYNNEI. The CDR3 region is CASKGSLTGELFF. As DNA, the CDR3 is TGTGCCAGCAAAGGGTCGTTAACCGGGGAGCTGTTTTTT.

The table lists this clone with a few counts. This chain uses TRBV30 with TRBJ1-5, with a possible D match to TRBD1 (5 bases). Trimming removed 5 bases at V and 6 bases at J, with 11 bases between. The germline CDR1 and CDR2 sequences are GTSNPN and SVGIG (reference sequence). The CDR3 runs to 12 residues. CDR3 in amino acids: CAWGHHFQPQHF. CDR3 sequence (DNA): TGTGCCTGGGGACACCACTTTCAGCCCCAGCATTTT.